The T cell receptor (beta chain) under discussion was sequenced for a study of blood T cell repertoires in COVID-19 (dated by TCRdb to 2019 to 2021). Study-level background: Collaborator samples came from the United States, Italy and Spain and covered acute and convalescent phases of COVID-19. The dataset comprised deeply sampled blood TCRbeta repertoires from subjects exposed to, actively infected with, or recovered from COVID-19. The sample metadata nearly always contained a de-identified subject ID, COVID-19 status, age in years and sex. The repertoires were released in a freely available public database meant as a resource for research on the immune response to SARS-CoV-2. Samples were obtained from the ongoing ImmuneRACE study (first 160 participants) and from 1,200 or so subjects provided by 6 global collaborators. The prospective study material was composed of cDNA or gDNA derived from T cells, B-cell-depleted T cells, or PBMCs. Where available, HLA class I and class II types were obtained from metadata supplied by the sample provider rather than from assay-based typing. What the research found in general, with its limitations: The amount of clinical and demographic metadata varied by source and participant and was provided uncurated.

One collaborating source in Seattle enrolled patients during active infection and followed them longitudinally through the course of disease. Collaborating institutions collected whole blood in K2EDTA tubes following their own protocols. For TCRbeta analysis, collaborators shipped samples in one of three forms: frozen whole blood, isolated PBMCs, or DNA extracted from either of those sample types. The CDR3, from cysteine to phenylalanine, totals 13 residues. The CDR3 DNA has 39 bases and is translated from base 1. TCRbeta CDR3 regions were amplified from genomic DNA using the immunoSEQ Assay, a bias-controlled multiplex PCR. Per the original workflow: The number of nucleated cells in each sample was estimated from the amplification of reference gene primers within the assay. To quantify the absolute abundance of each unique TCRbeta CDR3 rearrangement, sequence reads were collapsed and filtered. For each sample, productive Simpson clonality was calculated as the square root of Simpson's diversity index over productive rearrangements. TCRdb re-hosts the immuneACCESS table, in-frame sequences only. Its copies lack some clones; in the studies checked, an unresolved V gene accounts for under half of them, and the cause for the rest is not known. V and J calls and clone size come straight from that table; D and trimming were deduced from the DNA. This sample comprises about 370,000 clones, more than 75% of them detected only once. The top ten hold 10% of the sample.

A remark on this clone: Its binding antigen is unknown. The record has no base qualities; no much larger clone is one base away.

The rearranged chain carries TRBV21-1 and TRBJ2-2; the table assigns TRBD2, which was not confirmed against the DNA. TRBV21-1 is noted as a pseudogene. This receptor was identified in a woman aged 30 to 39 with COVID-19, enrolled during active disease. The material sequenced was peripheral blood. The DNA sequence is as follows: TGTGCCAGCAGCAAATCGAGAATCGGGGAGCTGTTTTTT. Translated, this is CASSKSRIGELFF.